This passage covers 15 T cell receptor beta chains from one sample sequenced in a study of blood T cell repertoires in COVID-19. Measured with immunoSEQ multiplex PCR; TCRdb has only the in-frame clones, and not every one. Of about 330,000 clones listed, 75% to 90% are singletons. The sample comprised PBMCs or T cells enriched from blood (not recorded which). These receptors originate from a young man who had recovered from COVID-19.

With regard to this clone: An end of the junction does not agree with germline; a read error may underlie this. The chain carries TRBV10-2 and TRBJ1-2; the match to TRBD1 covers 8 bases. The CDR3 spans 13 residues. Germline CDR1 reads WSHSY; CDR2 reads SAAADI. The CDR3 nucleotides read TGCGCCAGCAGTGAGGGGCAGGGGGCAGGCGTGTCCTTC. As protein: CASSEGQGAGVSF.

V and J are TRBV6-5 and TRBJ2-7; 8 nucleotides align to TRBD1. The CDR3 is 14 amino acids. Germline V gene lookup returns CDR1 MNHEY and CDR2 SVGAGI. After removal of 6 bases from V and 3 bases from J, the junction contained 7 bases not matched to a gene. Written as DNA, the CDR3 is TGTGCCAGCAGCAACCTTGGACAGGGCTACGAGCAGTACTTC. Its translation: CASSNLGQGYEQYF.

The chain carries TRBV9 and TRBJ1-3; tentative D call: TRBD1 (6 bases). The CDR3 totals 15 residues. Trimming took off 1 base at V and 6 bases at J, with 14 bases between the two ends. The germline V gene has CDR1 SGDLS and CDR2 YYNGEE. The CDR3 sequence: CASSVSGTTVNTIYF. CDR3 sequence (DNA): TGTGCCAGCAGCGTATCTGGGACAACGGTAAACACCATATATTTT.

CDR3 sequence: CAIRMGGTGDFYEQYF. The CDR3 coding sequence is TGTGCCATCAGAATGGGCGGGACAGGGGATTTCTACGAGCAGTACTTC. The chain joins TRBV10-3 to TRBJ2-7; 10 bases map to TRBD1. CDR1 is ENHRY, CDR2 SYGVKD, per germline. After removal of 6 bases from V and 3 bases from J, the junction contained 11 bases not matched to a gene. This CDR3 is 16 amino acids long.

V is TRBV3-1 (or the pseudogene TRBV3-2) and J is TRBJ2-7; maybe TRBD2 (7 bases). Germline CDR1 and CDR2: LGHDT and YNNKEL (reference sequence). V shed 10 bases and J shed 3 bases, with 19 bases lying between them. This CDR3 has 14 residues. The CDR3 loop is CATASGGPVYEQYF. The CDR3 DNA follows: TGTGCCACGGCTTCCGGGGGGCCGGTCTACGAGCAGTACTTC.

This clone came up once. The chain recombines TRBV15 with TRBJ2-7, with a possible D match to TRBD2 (7 bases). Trimming cost V 3 bases and J 5 bases, with 14 bases left between them. In germline, CDR1 is LNHNV, CDR2 YYDKDF (reference sequence). This CDR3 is built from 14 residues. The CDR3, as DNA: TGTGCCACCAGCAGGGCCGGGGGGCTCAACGAGCAGTACTTC. It translates to CATSRAGGLNEQYF.

This clone was observed a few times. V usage is TRBV7-3 and J usage is TRBJ2-6, with TRBD1 matching over 8 bases. Germline assignment: CDR1 SGHTA and CDR2 FQGTGA. This CDR3 region has 18 residues. V was clipped by 6 bases and J by 0 bases; unmatched bases: 10. CDR3 sequence (DNA): TGTGCCAGCAGTAAATCCGGGACAGGACTCTCTGGGGCCAACGTCCTGACTTTC. Translated: CASSKSGTGLSGANVLTF. Looking up the rest from reference TRBV7-3 and TRBJ2-6 gives the full variable domain: GAGVSQTPSNKVTEKGKYVELRCDPISGHTALYWYRQSLGQGPEFLIYFQGTGAADDSGLPNDRFFAVRPEGSVSTLKIQRTERGDSAVYLCASSKSGTGLSGANVLTFGAGSRLTVL.

The chain links TRBV30 to TRBJ1-3, with 7 bases lining up with TRBD1. Germline V gene lookup returns CDR1 GTSNPN and CDR2 SVGIG (reference sequence). The CDR3 is 16 amino acids. After removal of 0 bases from V and 3 bases from J, the junction contained 8 bases not matched to a gene. CDR3 loop: CAWSVQGLSFGNTIYF. In DNA form, the CDR3 reads TGTGCCTGGAGTGTACAGGGGCTTTCATTTGGAAACACCATATATTTT.

The chain employs TRBV7-3 and TRBJ2-3; TRBD2 aligns across 9 bases. Trimming at V came to 1 base and at J to 4 bases, leaving 6 bases not matched to a gene. There are 16 residues in the CDR3. Germline CDR1 reads SGHTA; CDR2 reads FQGTGA. The CDR3 protein is CASSLMVVAGADTQYF. The CDR3 DNA reads TGTGCCAGCAGCTTAATGGTGGTAGCGGGGGCAGATACGCAGTATTTT.

The rearrangement uses TRBV5-1 and TRBJ2-4; 7 bases are a match to TRBD1. V gave up 4 bases and J gave up 11 bases; unmatched junction bases: 15. CDR1 is SGHRS, CDR2 YFSETQ, per germline. The CDR3 extends over 15 amino acids. The CDR3 is CASSQQGTEGDVQYF. CDR3 in DNA: TGCGCCAGCAGCCAACAGGGGACCGAGGGAGACGTTCAGTACTTC.

In DNA form, the CDR3 reads TGTGCCAGCTCACCAAAATATGGCGCAGGGGGAGAGGGCTACACCTTC. Encoded protein: CASSPKYGAGGEGYTF. The V gene is TRBV18, the J gene TRBJ1-2; 7 bases fit TRBD1. Germline CDR1 reads KGHSH; CDR2 reads LQKENI. The CDR3 loop spans 16 amino acids. The J segment lost 8 bases and the V segment lost 2 bases, leaving 14 bases of the junction unmatched.

This rearrangement joins TRBV16 to TRBJ2-7, with TRBD2 as a possible D gene (6 bases). V shed 0 bases and J shed 6 bases, with 12 bases lying between them. The germline CDR1 and CDR2 sequences are KGHSY and FQNENV. This CDR3 comprises 14 residues. CDR3 nucleotides: TGTGCCAGCAGCCAATCCGGACACGGGGGCGAGCAGTACTTC. Encoded protein: CASSQSGHGGEQYF.

J is TRBJ1-1 and V is TRBV14; no clear D. This CDR3 has 11 residues. V lost 1 base, J lost 8 bases, and 5 bases lay in between. Germline V gives CDR1 SGHDN, CDR2 FVKESK. Written as DNA, the CDR3 is TGTGCCAGCAGCCAAGGCCGGGAAGCTTTCTTT. It codes for CASSQGREAFF.

This clone was detected once. This sequence joins TRBV30 and TRBJ1-1; perhaps TRBD1 as D (5 bases). Trimming cost V 5 bases and J 0 bases, with 10 bases left between them. CDR1 GTSNPN and CDR2 SVGIG come from the germline V gene (reference sequence). The CDR3 is made up of 13 amino acids. The CDR3, as DNA: TGTGCCTGGGACAGAGTCATGAACACTGAAGCTTTCTTT. Translation gives CAWDRVMNTEAFF.

Turning to this clone: One end of the junction varies from germline; a read error may be responsible. The J gene is TRBJ1-4, the V gene TRBV19; no clear D gene. The germline CDR1 and CDR2 sequences are LNHDA and SQIVND (reference sequence). This CDR3 comprises 14 residues. The CDR3 spells CASTLGRTNEKLFF. CDR3 sequence (DNA): TGTGCGAGTACGCTTGGGAGGACTAATGAAAAACTGTTTTTT.